This TCR beta chain was identified during a study of T cells in Graves' hyperthyroidism and ophthalmopathy. What was amplified from RNA transcripts were TCR beta CDR3 regions. Using the HTBI primer set, a first-round RT-PCR was run on the TCR CDR3. From the multiplex PCR reads, TCRdb called clonotypes with MiXCR, one entry per CDR3 protein. Of some 400,000 distinct CDR3 sequences listed, approximately 19% are singletons. The J segment lost 5 bases and the V segment lost 2 bases, leaving 9 bases of the junction unmatched. The CDR3 is made up of 17 amino acids. Germline V gene lookup returns CDR1 MNHEY and CDR2 SVGEGT. This clonotype was seen repeatedly, ten times or more. Uncontrolled infection, other autoimmune disease, pregnancy or lactation excluded patients.

The clonotype originates from a woman under 30 with Graves' hyperthyroidism. This chain connects TRBV6-2 or TRBV6-3 to TRBJ2-5, with TRBD2 matching 12 bases. The sequenced material came from blood. CDR3 nucleotides: TGTGCCAGCAGTTACCTAGCGGGGGGGCCAAGTGCGGAGACCCAGTACTTC. This encodes CASSYLAGGPSAETQYF.